One T cell receptor (beta chain) is described in this entry. Clones were read by immunoSEQ multiplex PCR, and TCRdb kept only the in-frame ones, dropping some. The sample lists 15,000 or so clones; around nine tenths were seen once. The sample is drawn from a study of technical replicates of blood from a handful of donors. Sequencing was carried out using PBMCs. The sequence was obtained from a human donor in good health.

CDR3 coding DNA: TGCGCCAGCAGCCAAGAAGTGGGTACAGGGTTTCGGCCCCAGCATTTT. Translating gives CASSQEVGTGFRPQHF. The rearrangement joins TRBV4-1 to TRBJ1-5; a weak D match, TRBD1 (6 bases). Germline V gene data show CDR1 as MGHRA and CDR2 as YSYEKL. Trimming left V 0 bases short and J 9 bases short, with 18 bases between. The CDR3 covers 16 residues.